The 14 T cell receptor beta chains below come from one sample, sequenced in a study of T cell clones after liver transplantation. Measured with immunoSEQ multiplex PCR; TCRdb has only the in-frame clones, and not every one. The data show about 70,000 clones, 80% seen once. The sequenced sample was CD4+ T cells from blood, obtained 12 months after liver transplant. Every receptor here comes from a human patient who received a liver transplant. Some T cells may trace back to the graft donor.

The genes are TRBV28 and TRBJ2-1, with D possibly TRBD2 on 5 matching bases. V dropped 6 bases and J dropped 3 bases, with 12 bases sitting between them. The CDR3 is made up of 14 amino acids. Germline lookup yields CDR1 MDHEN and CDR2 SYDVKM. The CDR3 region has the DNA TGTGCCAGCAGGTCCCTTCGGGGCTACAATGAGCAGTTCTTC. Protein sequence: CASRSLRGYNEQFF. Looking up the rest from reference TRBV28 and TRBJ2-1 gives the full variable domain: DVKVTQSSRYLVKRTGEKVFLECVQDMDHENMFWYRQDPGLGLRLIYFSYDVKMKEKGDIPEGYSVSREKKERFSLILESASTNQTSMYLCASRSLRGYNEQFFGPGTRLTVL.

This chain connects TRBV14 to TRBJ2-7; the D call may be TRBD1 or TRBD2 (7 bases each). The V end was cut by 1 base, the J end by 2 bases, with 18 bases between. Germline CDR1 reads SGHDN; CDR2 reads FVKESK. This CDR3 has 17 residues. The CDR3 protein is CASSQGALRGGTYEQYF. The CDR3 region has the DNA TGTGCCAGCAGCCAAGGGGCTCTCAGGGGGGGAACCTACGAGCAGTACTTC.

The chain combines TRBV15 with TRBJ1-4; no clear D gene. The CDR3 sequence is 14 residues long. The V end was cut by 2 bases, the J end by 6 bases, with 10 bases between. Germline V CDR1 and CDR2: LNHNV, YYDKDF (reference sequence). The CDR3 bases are TGTGCCACCAGCAGATCCTATGGGGATGAAAAACTGTTTTTT. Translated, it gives CATSRSYGDEKLFF. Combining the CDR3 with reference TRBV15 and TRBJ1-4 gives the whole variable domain DAMVIQNPRYQVTQFGKPVTLSCSQTLNHNVMYWYQQKSSQAPKLLFHYYDKDFNNEADTPDNFQSRRPNTSFCFLDIRSPGLGDTAMYLCATSRSYGDEKLFFGSGTQLSVL.

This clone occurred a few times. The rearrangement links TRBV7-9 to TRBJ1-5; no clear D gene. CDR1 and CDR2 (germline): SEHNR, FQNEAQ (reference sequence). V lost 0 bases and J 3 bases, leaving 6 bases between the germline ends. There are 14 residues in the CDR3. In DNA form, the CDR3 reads TGTGCCAGCAGCTTAGCAGGGTCCAATCAGCCCCAGCATTTT. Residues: CASSLAGSNQPQHF.

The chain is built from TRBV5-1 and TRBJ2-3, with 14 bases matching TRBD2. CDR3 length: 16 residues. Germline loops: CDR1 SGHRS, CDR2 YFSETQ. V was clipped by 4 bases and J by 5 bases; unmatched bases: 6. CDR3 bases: TGCGCCAGCAGCGTCGGGACTAGCGGGAGAGTAGATACGCAGTATTTT. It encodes CASSVGTSGRVDTQYF. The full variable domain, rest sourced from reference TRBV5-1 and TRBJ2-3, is KAGVTQTPRYLIKTRGQQVTLSCSPISGHRSVSWYQQTPGQGLQFLFEYFSETQRNKGNFPGRFSGRQFSNSRSEMNVSTLELGDSALYLCASSVGTSGRVDTQYFGPGTRLTVL.

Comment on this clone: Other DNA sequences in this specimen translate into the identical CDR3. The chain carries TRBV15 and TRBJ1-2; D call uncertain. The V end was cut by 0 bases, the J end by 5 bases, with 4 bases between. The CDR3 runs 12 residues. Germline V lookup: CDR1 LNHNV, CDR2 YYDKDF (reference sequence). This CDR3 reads CATSRESYGYTF. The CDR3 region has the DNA TGTGCCACCAGCAGAGAATCATATGGCTACACCTTC. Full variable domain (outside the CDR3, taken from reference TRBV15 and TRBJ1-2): DAMVIQNPRYQVTQFGKPVTLSCSQTLNHNVMYWYQQKSSQAPKLLFHYYDKDFNNEADTPDNFQSRRPNTSFCFLDIRSPGLGDTAMYLCATSRESYGYTFGSGTRLTVV.

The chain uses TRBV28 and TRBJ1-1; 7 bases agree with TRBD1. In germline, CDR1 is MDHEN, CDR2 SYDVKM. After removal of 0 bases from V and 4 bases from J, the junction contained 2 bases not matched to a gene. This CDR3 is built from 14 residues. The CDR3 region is CASSLWTGSTEAFF. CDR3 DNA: TGTGCCAGCAGTTTATGGACAGGGTCCACTGAAGCTTTCTTT.

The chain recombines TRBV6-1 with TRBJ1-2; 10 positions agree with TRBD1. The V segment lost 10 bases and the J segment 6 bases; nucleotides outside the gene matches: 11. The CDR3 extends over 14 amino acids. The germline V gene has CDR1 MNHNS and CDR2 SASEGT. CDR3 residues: CATVLGTGDDGYTF. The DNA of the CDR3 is TGTGCCACGGTTTTGGGGACAGGGGATGATGGCTACACCTTC.

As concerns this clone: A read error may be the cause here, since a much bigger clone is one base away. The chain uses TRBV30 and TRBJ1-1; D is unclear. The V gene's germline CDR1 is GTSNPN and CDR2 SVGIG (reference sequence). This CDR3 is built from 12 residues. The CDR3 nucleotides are TGTGTCTGGAGTGTAGACGGGGCTGAAGCTTTCTTT. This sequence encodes CVWSVDGAEAFF. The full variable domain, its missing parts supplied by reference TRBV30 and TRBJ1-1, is SQTIHQWPATLVQPVGSPLSLECTVEGTSNPNLYWYRQAAGRGLQLLFYSVGIGQISSEVPQNLSASRPQDRQFILSSKKLLLSDSGFYLCVWSVDGAEAFFGQGTRLTVV.

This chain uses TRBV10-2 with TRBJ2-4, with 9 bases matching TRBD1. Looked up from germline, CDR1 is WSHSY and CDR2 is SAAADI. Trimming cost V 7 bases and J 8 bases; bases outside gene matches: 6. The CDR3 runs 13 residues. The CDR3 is CASKTTGGDIQYF. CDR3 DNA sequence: TGCGCCAGCAAGACGACAGGGGGAGACATTCAGTACTTC.

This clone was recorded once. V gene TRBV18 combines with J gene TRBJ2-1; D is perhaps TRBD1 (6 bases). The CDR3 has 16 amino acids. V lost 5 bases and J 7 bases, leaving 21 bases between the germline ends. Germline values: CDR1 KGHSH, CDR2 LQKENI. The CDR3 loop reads CASSYFGQPLGNEQFF. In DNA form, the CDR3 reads TGTGCCAGCTCATATTTCGGACAGCCCCTAGGGAATGAGCAGTTCTTC.

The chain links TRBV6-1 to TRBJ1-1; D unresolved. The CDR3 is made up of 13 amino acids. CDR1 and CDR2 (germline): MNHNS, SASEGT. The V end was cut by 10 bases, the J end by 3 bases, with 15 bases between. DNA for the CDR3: TGTGCCACAGAAGGCCTAGGGCACACTGAAGCTTTCTTT. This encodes CATEGLGHTEAFF.

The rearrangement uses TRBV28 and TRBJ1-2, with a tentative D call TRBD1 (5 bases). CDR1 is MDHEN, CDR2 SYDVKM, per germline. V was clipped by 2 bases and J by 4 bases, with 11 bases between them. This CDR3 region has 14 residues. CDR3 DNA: TGTGCCAGCAGTTTAGTTCAACAGGTCTATGGCTACACCTTC. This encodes CASSLVQQVYGYTF.

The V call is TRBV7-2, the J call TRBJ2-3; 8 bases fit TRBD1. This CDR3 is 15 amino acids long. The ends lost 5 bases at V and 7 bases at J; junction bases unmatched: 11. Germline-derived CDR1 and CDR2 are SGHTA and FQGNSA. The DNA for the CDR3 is TGTGCCAGCAGCCTCCCGACAGGGGCTTCTAATACGCAGTATTTT. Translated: CASSLPTGASNTQYF.